Presented here are 6 T cell receptor beta chains from one specimen sequenced in a study of OX40 agonist ivuxolimab in advanced cancers. Repertoires were generated with immunoSEQ multiplex PCR, while TCRdb's copy carries only in-frame clones and drops some. This table holds tens of thousands of clones, 85% found once. The sample was CD4+ or CD8+ T cells sorted from blood, taken in a trial of the OX40 agonist ivuxolimab. The receptors come from an adult with an advanced solid tumor such as melanoma, head and neck, liver or kidney cancer.

The chain joins TRBV27 to TRBJ2-1; the D is unclear. Germline assignment: CDR1 MNHEY and CDR2 SMNVEV (reference sequence). The V gene lost 0 bases and the J gene lost 7 bases, with 7 bases spanning the gap. This CDR3 has 13 residues. As DNA, the CDR3 is TGTGCCAGCAGTTTATCCACTCGGAATGAGCAGTTCTTC. It codes for CASSLSTRNEQFF.

The V and J genes are TRBV4-2 and TRBJ2-3; 8 nucleotides agree with TRBD2. The V gene end was trimmed by 0 bases and the J gene end by 2 bases; junction bases not matched to a gene: 7. This CDR3 region has 17 residues. Germline CDR1 is LGHNA and CDR2 is YNFKEQ. The CDR3 is CASSQENLAGNTDTQYF. The CDR3, as DNA: TGTGCCAGCAGCCAAGAAAATCTAGCGGGTAACACAGATACGCAGTATTTT.

The chain joins TRBV7-9 to TRBJ2-7; D tentatively reads TRBD1 or TRBD2 (5 bases each). Germline CDR1 SEHNR, CDR2 FQNEAQ (reference sequence). This CDR3 comprises 15 residues. Trimming took 3 bases from V and 2 from J, leaving 14 bases between them. This CDR3 is CASSFAGTNPYEQYF. CDR3 nucleotides: TGTGCCAGCAGCTTCGCCGGGACCAACCCCTACGAGCAGTACTTC.

The chain carries TRBV5-6 and TRBJ1-6; 8 bases are a match to TRBD1. The CDR3 is 14 amino acids. V shed 4 bases, J shed 9 bases, and the junction held 6 bases outside the gene matches. Germline values: CDR1 SGHDT, CDR2 YYEEEE. The CDR3 DNA reads TGTGCCAGCAGCATCAGGGGGCGCGGTTCACCCCTCCACTTT. Translation gives CASSIRGRGSPLHF.

This clone was detected once. The rearrangement links TRBV5-6 to TRBJ2-7; the D gene is possibly TRBD2 (6 bases). Germline V gene sequence: CDR1 SGHDT, CDR2 YYEEEE. The CDR3 runs to 17 residues. Trimming removed 1 base from V and 6 bases from J, with 23 bases in between. CDR3 nucleotides: TGTGCCAGCAGCTTGTTGCTTGGAGGGGTACGGTCATCCGAGCAGTACTTC. It yields the protein CASSLLLGGVRSSEQYF.

The V gene is TRBV19, the J gene TRBJ2-5; D is uncertain. Trimming took off 2 bases at V and 2 bases at J, with 6 bases between the two ends. The CDR3 totals 13 residues. Per the germline V gene, CDR1 is LNHDA and CDR2 is SQIVND (reference sequence). The chain's CDR3 is CASSILGQETQYF. CDR3 nucleotide sequence: TGTGCCAGTAGTATACTGGGGCAAGAGACCCAGTACTTC. Together with reference TRBV19 and TRBJ2-5, the CDR3 gives the full variable domain: DGGITQSPKYLFRKEGQNVTLSCEQNLNHDAMYWYRQDPGQGLRLIYYSQIVNDFQKGDIAEGYSVSREKKESFPLTVTSAQKNPTAFYLCASSILGQETQYFGPGTRLLVL.